Each of the 32 T cell receptor beta chains below was sequenced from the same sample in a study of T cells in Graves' hyperthyroidism and ophthalmopathy. Amplified TCR beta CDR3 regions came from RNA transcripts. The HTBI primer set served for first-round RT-PCR of the TCR CDR3. TCRdb processed the multiplex PCR reads anew with MiXCR; each CDR3 protein has one entry. This sample has 500,000 to 600,000 distinct CDR3 sequences; roughly 45% occur once, and the top ten carry 35% to 50%. The sample consisted of peripheral blood or thyroid tissue (not recorded which). The receptors originated from an adult woman with Graves' disease, either hyperthyroidism or ophthalmopathy (not recorded which).

This chain connects TRBV7-7 to TRBJ2-5; 8 nucleotides line up with TRBD1. With 2 bases clipped from V and 5 bases from J, the junction kept 10 bases outside the gene matches. The CDR3 is made up of 16 amino acids. The germline CDR1 and CDR2 sequences are SSHAT and FNYEAQ (reference sequence). The CDR3 is CASSLLGTGRRETQYF. The CDR3 DNA sequence: TGTGCCAGCAGCTTACTTGGGACAGGCCGAAGGGAGACCCAGTACTTC.

This clonotype was detected only a few times. The V call is TRBV10-1, the J call TRBJ2-5, with TRBD2 matching over 13 bases. The V gene's germline CDR1 is WNHNN and CDR2 SYGVQD (reference sequence). CDR3 length equals 17 residues. Losses at the gene ends were 5 bases for V and 2 bases for J; bases not matched to a gene: 8. The CDR3 nucleotides are TGCGCCAGCAGTCCGTACCGGGGACTAGCGGGACAAGAGACCCAGTACTTC. Translation: CASSPYRGLAGQETQYF.

This rearrangement joins TRBV12-3 or TRBV12-4 to TRBJ2-5; D assignment may be TRBD1 or TRBD2 (6 bases each). The ends were cut back, 7 bases at V and 5 bases at J, with 17 bases in the middle. CDR3 length equals 14 residues. The CDR3: CASTLYGGRETQYF. The CDR3 nucleotides are TGTGCCAGCACCCTTTACGGGGGCAGGGAGACCCAGTACTTC.

This clonotype was seen at least ten times. V usage is TRBV10-3 and J usage is TRBJ2-5; D possibly corresponds to TRBD1 (6 bases). Trimming removed 4 bases from V and 2 bases from J, with 17 bases in between. The CDR3 covers 16 residues. Looked up from germline, CDR1 is ENHRY and CDR2 is SYGVKD. The CDR3 sequence: CAISAGSGVGQETQYF. The CDR3 DNA reads as TGTGCCATCAGTGCGGGTTCAGGGGTCGGACAAGAGACCCAGTACTTC.

The CDR3 sequence is CASKGQLEAFF. The CDR3 DNA follows: TGTGCCAGCAAGGGGCAGCTTGAAGCTTTCTTT. This chain joins TRBV6-1 and TRBJ1-1; weak D call: TRBD1 (5 bases). V was cut by 7 bases and J by 7 bases, with 10 bases left in between. This CDR3 contains 11 residues. Looked up from germline, CDR1 is MNHNS and CDR2 is SASEGT.

The chain links TRBV7-2 to TRBJ1-5; D remains unclear. Germline CDR1 SGHTA, CDR2 FQGNSA. The CDR3 covers 14 residues. V lost 2 bases and J 2 bases, leaving 7 bases between the germline ends. CDR3 DNA: TGTGCCAGCAGCTTAACTGTAGGCAATCAGCCCCAGCATTTT. Residues: CASSLTVGNQPQHF.

This clonotype occurred many times. This chain uses TRBV4-2 with TRBJ2-7; D gene unclear. The germline V gene has CDR1 LGHNA and CDR2 YNFKEQ. The germline V and J ends were trimmed by 2 bases and 4 bases, with 12 bases remaining between them. The length of the CDR3 is 14 residues. The CDR3 region is CASSQLSHPYEQYF. For the CDR3, the DNA is TGTGCCAGCAGCCAACTGTCTCACCCATACGAGCAGTACTTC.

The V gene is TRBV20-1, the J gene TRBJ1-2; 9 positions match TRBD1. The germline CDR1 and CDR2 sequences are DFQATT and SNEGSKA (reference sequence). The length of the CDR3 is 13 residues. The trim removed 5 bases at V and 6 bases at J, leaving 7 bases unmatched. DNA of the CDR3: TGCAGTGCTCCGGGACAGGGCGACGATGGCTACACCTTC. It specifies CSAPGQGDDGYTF.

V and J are TRBV19 and TRBJ1-5, with D possibly TRBD1 on 6 matching bases. CDR1 is LNHDA, CDR2 SQIVND, per germline (reference sequence). The length of the CDR3 is 13 residues. The CDR3 DNA sequence: TGTGCTAGACCAGGGGTTAGCAATCAGCCCCAGCATTTT. This translates into CARPGVSNQPQHF.

Worth noting for this clonotype: An end of the junction differs from the germline gene, which may be a read error. This chain uses TRBV7-9 with TRBJ2-2, with 7 bases aligning to TRBD1. The germline V gene has CDR1 SEHNR and CDR2 FQNEAQ (reference sequence). This CDR3 region has 14 residues. CDR3: CASTLDREGGELFF. The CDR3 nucleotides are TGTGCCAGCACCTTAGACAGGGAAGGCGGGGAGCTGTTTTTT.

This clonotype was found a few times. V and J are TRBV2 and TRBJ2-5; 9 bases agree with TRBD1. CDR1 is SNHLY, CDR2 FYNNEI, per germline. V shed 5 bases, J shed 6 bases, and the junction held 7 bases outside the gene matches. This CDR3 is built from 14 residues. The CDR3 DNA is TGTGCCAGCAGTAATGCACAGGGGGCGAAGACCCAGTACTTC. This translates into CASSNAQGAKTQYF.

CDR3 protein: CSVSGTGYGYTF. The CDR3 coding sequence is TGCAGCGTCTCCGGGACCGGGTACGGCTACACCTTC. The chain links TRBV29-1 to TRBJ1-2, with D maybe TRBD1 (5 bases). Trimming shortened V by 6 bases and J by 8 bases, and 16 bases separated the two germline ends. This CDR3 region has 12 residues. From germline, CDR1 is SQVTM and CDR2 ANQGSEA.

This chain links TRBV4-3 with TRBJ1-3; D might be TRBD1 (5 bases). Germline V gene data show CDR1 as LGHNA and CDR2 as YSLEER. The V end lost 1 base, the J end lost 0 bases, and 13 bases lay between the germline ends. The CDR3 sequence is 17 residues long. In nucleotides, the CDR3 is TGCGCCAGCAGCCAAGGGGGAGGGACGTTCTCTGGAAACACCATATATTTT. This gives the protein CASSQGGGTFSGNTIYF.

V usage is TRBV12-3 or TRBV12-4 and J usage is TRBJ1-1, with no clear D. This CDR3 spans 13 amino acids. V was pared by 3 bases and J by 4 bases, with 9 bases between. CDR3 nucleotides: TGTGCCAGCAGTTTTGATGGTTTCACTGAAGCTTTCTTT. Its translation: CASSFDGFTEAFF.

This clonotype was seen at least ten times. The chain uses TRBV5-1 and TRBJ2-5; 13 nucleotides agree with TRBD2. The length of the CDR3 is 15 residues. V dropped 4 bases and J dropped 5; count of bases not matched to a gene: 5. Germline CDR1 reads SGHRS; CDR2 reads YFSETQ. CDR3 DNA sequence: TGCGCCAGCAGCGAGGGACTAGCGGGACTTGAGACCCAGTACTTC. It yields the protein CASSEGLAGLETQYF.

V is TRBV29-1 and J is TRBJ2-7, with 7 nucleotides matching TRBD1. Per germline, CDR1 SQVTM and CDR2 ANQGSEA. This CDR3 has 13 residues. The ends lost 8 bases at V and 0 bases at J; junction bases unmatched: 7. The CDR3 sequence is CSLLGQSSYEQYF. Here the CDR3 DNA reads TGCAGCTTACTGGGACAGAGCTCCTACGAGCAGTACTTC.

This clonotype was counted a few times. A single base separates this from a much larger clone, so it may be a read error. The chain carries TRBV20-1 and TRBJ1-2; 12 nucleotides align to TRBD1. This CDR3 contains 17 residues. CDR1 DFQATT and CDR2 SNEGSKA come from the germline V gene (reference sequence). The CDR3 DNA reads TGCAGTGCTGGAGATGATCCGGGGACAGGGGGCGACTATGGCTACACCTTC. Protein: CSAGDDPGTGGDYGYTF.

The V and J genes are TRBV29-1 and TRBJ2-6; D is possibly TRBD2 (5 bases). CDR1 SQVTM and CDR2 ANQGSEA come from the germline V gene. V lost 5 bases, J lost 0 bases, and 14 bases lay in between. The CDR3 loop spans 16 amino acids. The CDR3 protein is CSVWGEGSSGANVLTF. The CDR3 DNA is TGCAGCGTTTGGGGAGAGGGTAGCTCTGGGGCCAACGTCCTGACTTTC.

This clonotype was seen ten or more times. V and J are TRBV19 and TRBJ1-5, with a weak D call TRBD1 (5 bases). CDR3 size: 16 residues. CDR1 and CDR2 (germline): LNHDA, SQIVND (reference sequence). V gave up 5 bases and J gave up 3 bases, with 17 bases separating them. The chain's CDR3 is CASSGPGRTYNQPQHF. The CDR3 DNA reads TGTGCCAGTAGTGGCCCGGGACGGACTTACAATCAGCCCCAGCATTTT.

This clonotype has a handful of counts. The V call is TRBV14, the J call TRBJ1-1; the D gene is possibly TRBD1 (5 bases). The CDR3 is 14 residues long. Between the trimmed V and J ends, which lost 0 bases and 6 bases, there was a span of 11 bases. CDR1 and CDR2 (germline): SGHDN, FVKESK. The CDR3 reads CASSQEGGYAEAFF. CDR3 nucleotide sequence: TGTGCCAGCAGCCAAGAGGGGGGATACGCTGAAGCTTTCTTT.

V gene TRBV2 combines with J gene TRBJ1-6, with D perhaps matching TRBD1 (5 bases). The CDR3 loop spans 16 amino acids. CDR1 and CDR2 (germline): SNHLY, FYNNEI. V was shortened by 6 bases and J by 8 bases, with 20 bases between the two germline ends. CDR3 in amino acids: CASSDLGGVGHSPLHF. The CDR3 region has the DNA TGTGCCAGCAGCGACCTGGGGGGTGTTGGTCATTCACCCCTCCACTTT.

This clonotype was found many times. The chain carries TRBV6-2 or TRBV6-3 and TRBJ1-1, with 8 bases fitting TRBD1. The CDR3 sequence is 15 residues long. V lost 4 bases, J lost 1 base, and 5 bases stayed unmatched. CDR1 and CDR2 from the germline V gene are MNHEY and SVGEGT. CDR3 sequence: CASSSTGEGNTEAFF. For the CDR3, the DNA is TGTGCCAGCAGTTCGACAGGGGAAGGGAACACTGAAGCTTTCTTT.

The rearrangement joins TRBV2 to TRBJ1-5; tentative D call: TRBD1 (6 bases). This CDR3 has 13 amino acids. Germline assignment: CDR1 SNHLY and CDR2 FYNNEI. V lost 7 bases and J 5 bases, leaving 12 bases between the germline ends. CDR3 nucleotide sequence: TGTGCCAGCAAGGGGAGGGGGTATCAGCCCCAGCATTTT. Translated: CASKGRGYQPQHF.

The V gene is TRBV5-1, the J gene TRBJ2-2; possible D gene TRBD2, 8 bases. This CDR3 has 18 residues. Germline CDR1 is SGHRS and CDR2 is YFSETQ. V dropped 6 bases and J dropped 0 bases, with 21 bases sitting between them. CDR3 sequence (DNA): TGCGCCAGCACCCGGGAGGGACAGAGTTACGCGAACACCGGGGAGCTGTTTTTT. This sequence encodes CASTREGQSYANTGELFF.

The table lists this clonotype with many counts. The chain couples TRBV7-9 to TRBJ1-4, with 8 bases matching TRBD1. Per the germline V gene, CDR1 is SEHNR and CDR2 is FQNEAQ (reference sequence). V was clipped by 1 base and J by 0 bases; unmatched bases: 7. The CDR3 extends over 18 amino acids. The CDR3 DNA follows: TGTGCCAGCAGCTTAGGTCAGGGGGCATTCGCAACTAATGAAAAACTGTTTTTT. Protein: CASSLGQGAFATNEKLFF.

J is TRBJ1-6 and V is TRBV20-1; the match to TRBD1 covers 8 bases. V trimming: 4 bases; J trimming: 7 bases; junction bases outside the gene matches: 6. Germline lookup yields CDR1 DFQATT and CDR2 SNEGSKA (reference sequence). CDR3 length: 14 amino acids. Written as DNA, the CDR3 is TGCAGTGCTACCTGGCAGGGGGCCAATTCACCCCTCCACTTT. It encodes CSATWQGANSPLHF.

In regard to this clonotype: A junction end diverges from the germline sequence, so it may reflect a read error. This chain joins TRBV5-1 and TRBJ2-7; either TRBD1 or TRBD2 may supply D (6 bases each). Per the germline V gene, CDR1 is SGHRS and CDR2 is YFSETQ. The CDR3 is 15 residues long. CDR3 in amino acids: CASSLASGATYGQYF. The DNA for the CDR3 is TGTGCCAGCAGCTTGGCCTCGGGGGCGACCTACGGGCAGTACTTC.

The chain has TRBV20-1 and TRBJ1-1; D is perhaps TRBD1 (5 bases). The CDR3 runs 15 residues. V was cut by 0 bases and J by 0 bases, with 11 bases left in between. Germline loops: CDR1 DFQATT, CDR2 SNEGSKA (reference sequence). The CDR3 protein is CSARDEGRVNTEAFF. DNA for the CDR3: TGCAGTGCTAGAGATGAGGGACGGGTGAACACTGAAGCTTTCTTT.

There are many counts of this clonotype. The chain links TRBV7-3 to TRBJ1-1; 8 positions match TRBD1. CDR1 is SGHTA, CDR2 FQGTGA, per germline. V lost 2 bases, J lost 8 bases, and 7 bases stayed unmatched. The CDR3 is 14 amino acids. DNA of the CDR3: TGTGCCAGCAGCTTATTACCAGGGGGCCCCGAAGCTTTCTTT. Its translation: CASSLLPGGPEAFF.

This clonotype was observed a handful of times. V is TRBV2 and J is TRBJ1-2; D unresolved. The CDR3 has 13 amino acids. The V gene lost 1 base and the J gene lost 4 bases, with 7 bases spanning the gap. The V gene's germline CDR1 is SNHLY and CDR2 FYNNEI. CDR3 loop: CASSEGASYGYTF. For the CDR3, the DNA is TGTGCCAGCAGTGAAGGTGCGTCCTATGGCTACACCTTC.

The chain combines TRBV20-1 with TRBJ1-5; the D is unclear. Trimming removed 3 bases from V and 9 bases from J, with 9 bases in between. Per germline, CDR1 DFQATT and CDR2 SNEGSKA (reference sequence). The CDR3 spans 11 residues. The CDR3: CSASLNGPQHF. The CDR3 nucleotides are TGCAGTGCTAGTCTCAATGGGCCCCAGCATTTT.

This chain connects TRBV20-1 to TRBJ2-5; D unclear. The V end was cut by 6 bases, the J end by 2 bases, with 16 bases between. In germline, CDR1 is DFQATT, CDR2 SNEGSKA (reference sequence). This CDR3 has 14 amino acids. This chain's CDR3 is CSARVVGRQETQYF. The CDR3 DNA sequence: TGCAGTGCCCGTGTGGTAGGACGGCAAGAGACCCAGTACTTC.